A selection of T cell receptor beta chains follows, all from one sample in a study of neoadjuvant anti-PD-1 for oral cavity cancer. Profiled with immunoSEQ multiplex PCR; TCRdb holds only in-frame clones, not every one. The data hold approximately 45,000 clones, with about three quarters observed a single time. Sequencing used PBMCs, obtained after nivolumab (anti-PD-1) treatment. The receptor source for this set is a person between 40 and 85 years old with oral cavity squamous cell carcinoma. Each CDR3 is given with its conserved first and last residue. D genes are given only for firm matches. Some rows mark clone size as missing; the rest say once, few, many or name a class of expanded clone.

>-|-|TRBV6-5|TRBJ1-2
CASSSWTAGTGYTF
TGTGCCAGCAGTTCCTGGACAGCCGGGACGGGCTACACCTTC
>medium-sized|-|TRBV5-6|TRBJ1-1
CASSSQHTWEAFF
TGTGCCAGCAGCTCCCAACATACCTGGGAAGCTTTCTTT
>few|-|TRBV15|TRBJ2-2
CATSREGQNVRSGELFF
TGTGCCACCAGCAGAGAAGGGCAGAACGTCAGGTCCGGGGAGCTGTTTTTT
>-|-|TRBV2|TRBJ2-4
CASTLQAGAKNIQYF
TGTGCCAGCACATTGCAGGCCGGAGCCAAAAACATTCAGTACTTC
>-|-|TRBV9|TRBJ2-7
CASSVGGQGKQYF
TGTGCCAGCAGCGTAGGGGGGCAGGGTAAGCAGTACTTC
>-|-|TRBV2|TRBJ1-1
CASRREGLGTEAFF
TGTGCCAGCAGGCGAGAGGGGCTGGGCACTGAAGCTTTCTTT
>-|TRBD2|TRBV30|TRBJ2-1
CAWSMVAGVGYEQFF
TGTGCCTGGAGTATGGTAGCGGGAGTAGGGTATGAGCAGTTCTTC
>once|-|TRBV28|TRBJ1-4
CASSSEGTPPGKLFF
TGTGCCAGCAGTTCCGAGGGAACCCCACCTGGAAAACTGTTTTTT
>-|TRBD2|TRBV11-3|TRBJ2-3
CASSSVSGGAKDTQYF
TGTGCCAGCAGCTCCGTTAGCGGGGGGGCAAAAGATACGCAGTATTTT
>-|TRBD1|TRBV5-1|TRBJ1-1
CASSSAVGGEGEAFF
TGCGCCAGCAGTTCGGCGGTAGGGGGCGAGGGTGAAGCTTTCTTT
>-|-|TRBV15|TRBJ2-5
CATSSVSETQYF
TGTGCCACCTCATCGGTCAGTGAGACCCAGTACTTC
>-|-|TRBV29-1|TRBJ2-7
CSVRWSSYEQYF
TGCAGCGTTCGATGGAGCTCCTACGAGCAGTACTTC
>-|TRBD1|TRBV7-2|TRBJ1-2
CASSLAGPGGGHGYTF
TGTGCCAGCAGCTTAGCGGGACCGGGAGGGGGCCATGGCTACACCTTC
>-|-|TRBV9|TRBJ2-1
CASSVTGETYNEQFF
TGTGCCAGCAGCGTAACAGGCGAAACCTACAATGAGCAGTTCTTC
>-|TRBD1|TRBV9|TRBJ1-2
CASSVGTGGYYGYTF
TGTGCCAGCAGCGTGGGAACAGGGGGCTACTATGGCTACACCTTC
>few|-|TRBV27|TRBJ1-1
CASSFSSVNTEAFF
TGTGCCAGCAGTTTTTCTTCCGTTAACACTGAAGCTTTCTTT
>-|TRBD1|TRBV5-1|TRBJ1-6
CASSLETGTANSPLHF
TGCGCCAGCAGCCTGGAAACCGGGACAGCCAATTCACCCCTCCACTTT
>-|TRBD1|TRBV5-6|TRBJ2-2
CASSLAGQGTTGELFF
TGTGCCAGCAGCTTGGCGGGACAGGGGACAACCGGGGAGCTGTTTTTT
>-|TRBD1|TRBV6-1|TRBJ1-5
CASSEGTGGGYSNQPQHF
TGTGCCAGCAGTGAAGGGACAGGGGGCGGCTATAGCAATCAGCCCCAGCATTTT
>many|TRBD1|TRBV2|TRBJ2-1
CASRPGTGANNEQFF
TGTGCCAGCAGACCCGGGACAGGTGCGAACAATGAGCAGTTCTTC
>-|TRBD2|TRBV2|TRBJ2-4
CASASLVGEGNIQYF
TGTGCCAGCGCGAGCTTAGTCGGGGAGGGAAACATTCAGTACTTC
>once|-|TRBV5-4|TRBJ1-2
CASSFGSTPANYGYTF
TGTGCCAGCAGCTTTGGGTCGACTCCAGCTAACTATGGCTACACCTTC
>-|-|TRBV2|TRBJ2-1
CASSEGLNEQFF
TGTGCCAGCAGTGAAGGTCTTAATGAGCAGTTCTTC
>medium-sized|-|TRBV4-2|TRBJ1-5
CASSQDLGGGQPQHF
TGTGCCAGCAGCCAAGATTTAGGTGGGGGTCAGCCCCAGCATTTT
>-|-|TRBV4-1|TRBJ2-7
CASSQISGPTYEQYF
TGCGCCAGCAGCCAGATATCGGGACCGACCTACGAGCAGTACTTC
>-|-|TRBV28|TRBJ1-1
CASSPQVNTEAFF
TGTGCCAGCAGTCCCCAAGTGAACACTGAAGCTTTCTTT
>-|TRBD1|TRBV18|TRBJ1-4
CASSLTPGQSNEKLFF
TGTGCCAGCTCACTAACTCCGGGACAGTCAAATGAAAAACTGTTTTTT
>-|TRBD2|TRBV29-1|TRBJ2-1
CSVGTSGGSGEQFF
TGCAGCGTTGGGACTAGCGGGGGCTCAGGGGAGCAGTTCTTC
>once|-|TRBV6-5|TRBJ2-3
CASSYSWEYTQYF
TGTGCCAGCAGTTACTCGTGGGAGTATACGCAGTATTTT
>-|TRBD1|TRBV19|TRBJ1-5
CASSKTGGDLNQPQHF
TGTGCCAGTAGTAAGACAGGGGGCGATCTTAATCAGCCCCAGCATTTT
>-|TRBD1|TRBV6-5|TRBJ2-5
CASRTGEETQYF
TGTGCCAGCAGAACAGGGGAAGAGACCCAGTACTTC
>-|TRBD1|TRBV5-6|TRBJ2-7
CASSYTGGSSYEQYF
TGTGCCAGCAGCTATACAGGGGGTTCTTCCTACGAGCAGTACTTC
>-|-|TRBV4-1|TRBJ2-3
CASSQFAQGGITHTQYF
TGCGCCAGCAGCCAGTTCGCCCAGGGCGGAATTACACATACGCAGTATTTT
>-|-|TRBV27|TRBJ1-2
CASAGARGAGYGYTF
TGTGCCAGCGCCGGTGCACGGGGCGCAGGCTATGGCTACACCTTC
>once|TRBD2|TRBV5-1|TRBJ2-1
CASSFREGSYNEQFF
TGCGCCAGCAGCTTCCGGGAGGGATCCTACAATGAGCAGTTCTTC
>-|-|TRBV14|TRBJ2-3
CASSQDLVSTDTQYF
TGTGCCAGCAGCCAGGACTTGGTGAGCACAGATACGCAGTATTTT
>-|-|TRBV11-2|TRBJ1-2
CASSLGENYGYTF
TGTGCCAGCAGCTTAGGGGAGAACTATGGCTACACCTTC
>few|-|TRBV7-6|TRBJ1-1
CASSLEPANTEAFF
TGTGCCAGCAGCTTAGAACCAGCTAACACTGAAGCTTTCTTT
>-|TRBD1|TRBV7-8|TRBJ1-3
CASSSQGATGNTIYF
TGTGCCAGCAGCTCCCAGGGGGCTACTGGAAACACCATATATTTT
>-|-|TRBV5-1|TRBJ1-2
CASSLGGPGVGYTF
TGCGCCAGCAGCTTGGGAGGGCCCGGGGTTGGCTACACCTTC